These 2 T cell receptor beta chains were sequenced from one sample in a study of blood T cells in healthy people across ages. A J-beta primer mix and a sample-barcoded 5' primer were used in a second PCR of roughly 6 to 11 cycles. Using its own MiXCR run on the 5' RACE reads, TCRdb lists one record per CDR3 protein. The sample consists of about 1.8 million distinct CDR3 sequences, roughly 49% of them appearing once. The material sequenced was blood. These receptors came from a woman aged 40 to 50 in good health.

This clonotype was observed many times. The V and J genes are TRBV7-2 and TRBJ2-3, with D possibly being TRBD1 or TRBD2 (5 bases each). The germline CDR1 and CDR2 sequences are SGHTA and FQGNSA. V gave up 7 bases and J gave up 0 bases, with 14 bases separating them. The CDR3 has 15 residues. This CDR3 reads CASKKRGGSTDTQYF. CDR3 sequence (DNA): TGTGCCAGCAAAAAGAGGGGCGGGAGCACAGATACGCAGTATTTT. Based on the CDR3 plus reference TRBV7-2 and TRBJ2-3, the full variable domain is GAGVSQSPSNKVTEKGKDVELRCDPISGHTALYWYRQSLGQGLEFLIYFQGNSAPDKSGLPSDRFSAERTGGSVSTLTIQRTQQEDSAVYLCASKKRGGSTDTQYFGPGTRLTVL.

This clonotype has only a few counts. The V call is TRBV10-3, the J call TRBJ2-3, with TRBD2 matching over 8 bases. The ends lost 6 bases at V and 4 bases at J; junction bases unmatched: 6. The CDR3 loop spans 14 amino acids. Germline CDR1 reads ENHRY; CDR2 reads SYGVKD. The CDR3, as DNA: TGTGCCATCAGAGACTCGGGGGGGCCAGATACGCAGTATTTT. This sequence encodes CAIRDSGGPDTQYF.